The 2 T cell receptor beta chains presented below share a single source sample, sequenced in a study of OX40 agonist ivuxolimab in advanced cancers. Sequencing was performed with immunoSEQ multiplex PCR; in TCRdb, only in-frame clones are kept and a portion is missing. The data contain 34,000 or so clones, 75% to 85% of them singletons. The sequences come from CD4+ or CD8+ T cells sorted from blood, collected in a trial of the OX40 agonist ivuxolimab. All receptors derive from an adult with an advanced solid tumor such as melanoma, head and neck, liver or kidney cancer.

The CDR3 protein is CASSLAYGDEQFF. The CDR3, as DNA: TGTGCCAGCAGCTTAGCGTATGGGGATGAGCAGTTCTTC. The chain joins TRBV7-2 to TRBJ2-1; D unresolved. The CDR3 extends over 13 amino acids. CDR1 and CDR2 from the germline V gene are SGHTA and FQGNSA. Between the trimmed V and J ends, which lost 0 bases and 8 bases, there was a span of 8 bases.

This clone was seen a handful of times. The chain carries TRBV10-1 and TRBJ2-4, with D perhaps TRBD2 (7 bases). From germline, CDR1 is WNHNN and CDR2 SYGVQD (reference sequence). The CDR3 length is 18 residues. V was pared by 2 bases and J by 0 bases, with 17 bases between. The CDR3 nucleotides are TGCGCCAGCAGTGAGGGTAGGGGGGGGGATCTAGCCAAAAACATTCAGTACTTC. This encodes CASSEGRGGDLAKNIQYF.